The entry that follows covers one TCR beta chain sequence. This entry is derived from a study of blood T cell repertoires in COVID-19. Across the whole study: Nucleic acid was either cDNA or gDNA, and it came from T cells, B-cell-depleted T cells, or PBMCs.

One Seattle source followed patients from active infection through their disease course. Authors' processing steps: For nucleated cells, counts were estimated from reference gene primer amplification. This table comes from immunoSEQ multiplex PCR, and its TCRdb copy is limited to in-frame clones, with some not included. That table furnishes V, J and clone size, whereas the DNA furnished D and trimming. The sample holds about 170,000 clones, over 80% seen once. The CDR3 spans 14 residues. Germline V gene lookup returns CDR1 SGHRS and CDR2 YFSETQ. Trimming took off 0 bases at V and 2 bases at J, with 8 bases between the two ends.

Sequencing used peripheral blood. The rearrangement uses TRBV5-1 and TRBJ2-5; possible D gene TRBD2, 5 bases. The source is a woman older than 75 with COVID-19, enrolled during active disease. CDR3 loop: CASSLVPGQETQYF. CDR3 DNA sequence: TGCGCCAGCAGCTTGGTGCCGGGGCAAGAGACCCAGTACTTC.